This TCR beta chain was documented in a study of blood T cell repertoires in COVID-19. Germline trimming cut 5 bases from V and 8 bases from J; bases unmatched to any gene: 14. From germline, CDR1 is SEHNR and CDR2 FQNEAQ (reference sequence). This CDR3 comprises 16 residues. This table comes from immunoSEQ multiplex PCR, and its TCRdb copy is limited to in-frame clones, with some not included. The sample records a few hundred thousand clones, more than 75% being singletons. This receptor was obtained from a man aged 55 to 70 who had recovered from COVID-19. The sample comprised peripheral blood. The chain joins TRBV7-9 to TRBJ2-3, with 9 bases aligning to TRBD1. The CDR3 spells CASSRAGTGLIGTQYF. CDR3 in DNA: TGTGCCAGCAGCCGCGCCGGGACAGGGCTTATCGGTACGCAGTATTTT.